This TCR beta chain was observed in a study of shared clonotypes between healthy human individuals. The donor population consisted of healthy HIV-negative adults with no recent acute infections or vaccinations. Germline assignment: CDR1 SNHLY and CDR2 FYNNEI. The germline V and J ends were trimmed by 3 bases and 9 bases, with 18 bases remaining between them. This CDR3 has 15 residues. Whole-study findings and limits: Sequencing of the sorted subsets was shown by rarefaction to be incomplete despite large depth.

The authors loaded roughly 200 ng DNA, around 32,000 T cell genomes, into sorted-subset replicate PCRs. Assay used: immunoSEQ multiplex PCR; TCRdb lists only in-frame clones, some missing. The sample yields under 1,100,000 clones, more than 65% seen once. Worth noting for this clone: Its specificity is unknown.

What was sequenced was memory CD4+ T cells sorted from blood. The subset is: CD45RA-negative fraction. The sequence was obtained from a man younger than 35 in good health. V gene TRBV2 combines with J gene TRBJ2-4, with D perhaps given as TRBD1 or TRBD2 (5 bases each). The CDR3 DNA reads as TGTGCCAGCAGTGAGTTGGGGGAAAGGGTTACCATTCAGTACTTC. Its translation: CASSELGERVTIQYF.